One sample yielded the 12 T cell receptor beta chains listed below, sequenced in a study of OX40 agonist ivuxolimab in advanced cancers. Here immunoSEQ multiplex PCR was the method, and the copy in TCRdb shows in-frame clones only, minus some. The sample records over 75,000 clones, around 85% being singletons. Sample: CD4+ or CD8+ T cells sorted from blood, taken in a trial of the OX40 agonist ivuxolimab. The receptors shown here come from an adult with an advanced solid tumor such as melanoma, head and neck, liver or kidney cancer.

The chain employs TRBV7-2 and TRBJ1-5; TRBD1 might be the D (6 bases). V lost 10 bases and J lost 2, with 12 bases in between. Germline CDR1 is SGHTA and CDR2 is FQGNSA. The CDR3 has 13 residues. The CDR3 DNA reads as TGTGCCATCTCCGGGGGGCGCAATCAGCCCCAGCATTTT. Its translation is CAISGGRNQPQHF.

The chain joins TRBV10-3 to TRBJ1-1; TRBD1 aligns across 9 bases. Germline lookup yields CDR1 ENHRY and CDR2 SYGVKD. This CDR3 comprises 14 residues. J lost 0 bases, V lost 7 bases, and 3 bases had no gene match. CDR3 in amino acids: CAIMTGGLNTEAFF. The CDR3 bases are TGTGCCATCATGACAGGGGGGTTGAACACTGAAGCTTTCTTT.

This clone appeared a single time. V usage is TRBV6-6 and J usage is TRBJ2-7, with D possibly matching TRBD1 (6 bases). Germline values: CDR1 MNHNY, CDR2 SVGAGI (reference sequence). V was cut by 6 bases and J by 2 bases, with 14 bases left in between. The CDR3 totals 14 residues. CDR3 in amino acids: CASSRQDITYEQYF. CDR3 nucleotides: TGTGCCAGCAGCAGACAGGATATAACCTACGAGCAGTACTTC.

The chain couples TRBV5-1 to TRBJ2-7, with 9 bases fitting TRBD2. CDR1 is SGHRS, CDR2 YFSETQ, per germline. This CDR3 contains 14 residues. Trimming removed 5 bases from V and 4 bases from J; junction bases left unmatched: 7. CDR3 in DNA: TGCGCCAGCAGGAACGTAGCGGGAGAGTACGAGCAGTACTTC. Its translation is CASRNVAGEYEQYF.

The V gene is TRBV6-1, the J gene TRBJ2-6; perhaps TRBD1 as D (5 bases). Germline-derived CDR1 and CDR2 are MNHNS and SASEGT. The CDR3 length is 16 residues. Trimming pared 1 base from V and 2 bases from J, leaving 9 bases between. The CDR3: CASSEGLGAGANVLTF. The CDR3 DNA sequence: TGTGCCAGCAGTGAAGGGTTAGGGGCTGGGGCCAACGTCCTGACTTTC.

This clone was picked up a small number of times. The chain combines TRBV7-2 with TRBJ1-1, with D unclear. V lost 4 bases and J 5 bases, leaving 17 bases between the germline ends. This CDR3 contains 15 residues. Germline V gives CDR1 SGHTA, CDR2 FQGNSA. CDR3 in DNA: TGTGCCAGCAGCTGGGAGTTCGGTCGGAGGACTGAAGCTTTCTTT. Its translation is CASSWEFGRRTEAFF.

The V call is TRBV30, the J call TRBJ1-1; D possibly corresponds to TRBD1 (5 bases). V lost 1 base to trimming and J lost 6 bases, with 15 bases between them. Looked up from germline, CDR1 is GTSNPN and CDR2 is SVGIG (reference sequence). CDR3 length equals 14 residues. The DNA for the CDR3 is TGTGCCTGGAGTGGGGGGAGGGAAAATTCTGAAGCTTTCTTT. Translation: CAWSGGRENSEAFF.

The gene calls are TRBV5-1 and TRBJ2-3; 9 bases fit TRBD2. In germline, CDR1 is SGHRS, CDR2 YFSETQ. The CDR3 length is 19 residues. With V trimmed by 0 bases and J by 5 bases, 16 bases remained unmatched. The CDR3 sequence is CASSLAGPSGNPVGDTQYF. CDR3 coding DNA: TGCGCCAGCAGCTTGGCTGGGCCTAGCGGGAATCCGGTTGGAGATACGCAGTATTTT.

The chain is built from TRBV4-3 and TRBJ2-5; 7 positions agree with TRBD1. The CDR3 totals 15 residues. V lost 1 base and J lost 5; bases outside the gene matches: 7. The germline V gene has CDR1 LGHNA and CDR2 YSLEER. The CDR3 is CASSQAGTVFETQYF. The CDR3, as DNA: TGCGCCAGCAGCCAAGCCGGGACAGTCTTCGAGACCCAGTACTTC.

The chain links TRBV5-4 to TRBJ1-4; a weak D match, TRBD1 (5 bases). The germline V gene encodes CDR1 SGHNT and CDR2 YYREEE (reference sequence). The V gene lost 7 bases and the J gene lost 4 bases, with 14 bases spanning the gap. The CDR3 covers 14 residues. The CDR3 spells CASSDDSHNEKLFF. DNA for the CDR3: TGTGCCAGCTCCGATGACAGCCATAATGAAAAACTGTTTTTT.

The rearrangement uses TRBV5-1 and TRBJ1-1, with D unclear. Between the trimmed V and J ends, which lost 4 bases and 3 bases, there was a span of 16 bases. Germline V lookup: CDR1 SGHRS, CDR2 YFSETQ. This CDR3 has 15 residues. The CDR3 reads CASSPGNFRDTEAFF. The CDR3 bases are TGCGCCAGCAGCCCGGGAAATTTTAGAGACACTGAAGCTTTCTTT.

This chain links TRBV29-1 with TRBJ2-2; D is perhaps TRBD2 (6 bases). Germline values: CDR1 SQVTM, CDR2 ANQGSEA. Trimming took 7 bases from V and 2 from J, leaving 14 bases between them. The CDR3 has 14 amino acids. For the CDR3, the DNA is TGCAGCGGAATGGAGGGATCTAACACCGGGGAGCTGTTTTTT. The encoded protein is CSGMEGSNTGELFF.